This is a list of T cell receptor beta chains from one sample in a study of OX40 agonist ivuxolimab in advanced cancers. The data were produced by immunoSEQ multiplex PCR, yet TCRdb's version contains in-frame clones alone and is incomplete. The sample has tens of thousands of clones, 85% to 95% seen once; the top ten hold roughly 15%. The sequences come from CD4+ or CD8+ T cells sorted from blood, collected in a trial of the OX40 agonist ivuxolimab. The receptor set was obtained from an adult with an advanced solid tumor such as melanoma, head and neck, liver or kidney cancer. Each CDR3 is given with its conserved first and last residue. A D gene is named only where the DNA matches it firmly. Size tells how often a clone was seen (once, few, many) or the class of an expanded clone, and some rows leave it out.

j_call v_call clone_size d_call cdr3_nt cdr3_aa
TRBJ2-7 TRBV7-9 NA TRBD1 TGTGCCAGCAGCACCTCGGGACAGGGATACGAGCAGTACTTC CASSTSGQGYEQYF
TRBJ2-2 TRBV28 NA TRBD2 TGTGCCAGCAGTTTAGAGCGGGGGGGGGATGAGCTGTTTTTT CASSLERGGDELFF
TRBJ2-5 TRBV7-9 NA NA TGTGCCAGCATCTCCACCGCTGAGCAAGAGACCCAGTACTTC CASISTAEQETQYF
TRBJ2-3 TRBV28 NA NA TGTGCCAGCAGTTTGTACCGGGATTCAGATACGCAGTATTTT CASSLYRDSDTQYF
TRBJ2-7 TRBV6-5 few TRBD1 TGTGCCAGCAGTCGGGACAGGGTCCAGCAGTACTTC CASSRDRVQQYF
TRBJ2-7 TRBV7-2 NA TRBD2 TGTGCCAGCAGCCCAGGGACTAGCGGGGGGGACTACGAGCAGTACTTC CASSPGTSGGDYEQYF
TRBJ2-2 TRBV9 NA TRBD2 TGTGCCAGCACCCCGGGGGGGGCGTGGGCCGGGGAGCTGTTTTTT CASTPGGAWAGELFF
TRBJ2-7 TRBV9 NA TRBD2 TGTGCCAGCAGCTCGACGGAAGCGGGAGGCCTTTACGAGCAGTACTTC CASSSTEAGGLYEQYF
TRBJ2-5 TRBV27 NA NA TGTGCCAGCAGTTTATGGTCCAGGCGTCACCAAGAGACCCAGTACTTC CASSLWSRRHQETQYF
TRBJ2-1 TRBV5-4 once TRBD2 TGTGCCAGCAGCTTGGGACTAGCGGTCTACAATGAGCAGTTCTTC CASSLGLAVYNEQFF
TRBJ2-7 TRBV29-1 NA TRBD1 TGCAGCGTTGCGGGGACAGGGATTTCCTACGAGCAGTACTTC CSVAGTGISYEQYF
TRBJ2-1 TRBV7-9 NA NA TGTGCCAGCAGCTTAGGTGCCTCCTACAATGAGCAGTTCTTC CASSLGASYNEQFF
TRBJ1-5 TRBV27 NA TRBD1 TGTGCCAGCAGTTTGACAGGGTTCGAAGGGAATCAGCCCCAGCATTTT CASSLTGFEGNQPQHF
TRBJ2-5 TRBV5-1 NA NA TGCGCCAGCAGCTTGGAGGACAGTGGGACCCAGTACTTC CASSLEDSGTQYF
TRBJ2-7 TRBV7-7 once NA TGTGCTAGCAGCTTATCAACAGACTACGAGCAGTACTTC CASSLSTDYEQYF
TRBJ2-1 TRBV11-2 NA NA TGTGCCAGCAGCTTACTAAGGACCTTATACAATGAGCAGTTCTTC CASSLLRTLYNEQFF
TRBJ2-1 TRBV19 NA TRBD2 TGTGCCAGTAGTATAGCGGGAGGTCTCTACAATGAGCAGTTCTTC CASSIAGGLYNEQFF
TRBJ2-1 TRBV27 NA TRBD2 TGTGCCAGCAGTCAGACTAGCGGGAAGTGGTTCTTC CASSQTSGKWFF
TRBJ2-1 TRBV27 NA NA TGTGCCAGCCGCTTATGGAGCTCCTACAATGAGCAGTTCTTC CASRLWSSYNEQFF
TRBJ1-1 TRBV2 NA NA TGTGCCAGCAGTGAACACCCAACTGAAGCTTTCTTT CASSEHPTEAFF
TRBJ1-2 TRBV6-5 NA NA TGTGCCAGCAGTTTCAAACAGAACTATGGCTACACCTTC CASSFKQNYGYTF
TRBJ2-7 TRBV19 NA NA TGTGCCAGTAGTCCCGGACTGTATTGGGAGCAGTACTTC CASSPGLYWEQYF
TRBJ1-3 TRBV28 NA TRBD1 TGTGCCAGCAGTTTAACAGGGGAAGGAAACACCATATATTTT CASSLTGEGNTIYF
TRBJ2-7 TRBV7-6 NA NA TGTGCCAGCAGCTTAGTTCAAAACGAGCAGTACTTC CASSLVQNEQYF